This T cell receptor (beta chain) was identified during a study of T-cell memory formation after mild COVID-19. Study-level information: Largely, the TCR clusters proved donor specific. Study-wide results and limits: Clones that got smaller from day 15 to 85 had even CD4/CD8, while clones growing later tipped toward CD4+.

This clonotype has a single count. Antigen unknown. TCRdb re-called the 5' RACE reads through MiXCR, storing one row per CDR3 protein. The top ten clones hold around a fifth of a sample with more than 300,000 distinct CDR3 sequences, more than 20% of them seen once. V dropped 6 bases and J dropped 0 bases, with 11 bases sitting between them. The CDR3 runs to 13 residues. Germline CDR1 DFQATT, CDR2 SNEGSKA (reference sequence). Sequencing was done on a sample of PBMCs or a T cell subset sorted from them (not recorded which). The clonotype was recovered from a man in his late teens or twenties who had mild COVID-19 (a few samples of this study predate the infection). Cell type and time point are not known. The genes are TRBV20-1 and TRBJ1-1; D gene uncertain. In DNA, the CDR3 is TGCAGTGCCCTCGGACGAGTGAACACTGAAGCTTTCTTT. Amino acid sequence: CSALGRVNTEAFF.